This is a list of T cell receptor beta chains from one sample in a study of blood T cell repertoires in COVID-19. Some clones are missing from TCRdb's copy, which holds only in-frame ones; the method was immunoSEQ multiplex PCR. The table includes approximately 210,000 clones, about 90% detected once. The sample taken for sequencing was PBMCs or T cells enriched from blood (not recorded which). These receptors all come from a woman between 45 and 65 years old with acute COVID-19. The CDR3 runs from the conserved cysteine through the conserved F or W. D genes are given only for firm matches. Expanded clones get a size class; other rows say once, few or many, or leave the size out.

>15|NA|TRBV19|NA|TRBJ1-2
TGTGCCAGTAGTCCCCACGAGGGTAGAGTTATGGGCTACACCTTC
CASSPHEGRVMGYTF
>15|NA|TRBV5-1|few|TRBJ1-2
TGCGCCAGCAGCTTGGGGCCAGGGATTAGAGATGGCTACACCTTC
CASSLGPGIRDGYTF
>14|NA|TRBV28|NA|TRBJ2-7
TGTGCCAGCACCGAGGATGGCAGCTCCTACGAGCAGTACTTC
CASTEDGSSYEQYF
>12|NA|TRBV10-3|NA|TRBJ1-6
TGTGCCAGTAGTCGGGTGGATTCACCCCTCCACTTT
CASSRVDSPLHF
>15|TRBD2|TRBV19|NA|TRBJ2-3
TGTGCCAGCAACCTCGGGAGGGGCTTCACAGATACGCAGTATTTT
CASNLGRGFTDTQYF
>15|TRBD2|TRBV7-3|NA|TRBJ2-1
TGTGCCAGCAGCTCCAGCGGGAGAAGGCCCAATGAGCAGTTCTTC
CASSSSGRRPNEQFF
>14|TRBD2|TRBV6-5|NA|TRBJ2-1
TGTGCCAGCAGTAATTGGGGGGGCTACAATGAGCAGTTCTTC
CASSNWGGYNEQFF
>16|TRBD2|TRBV6-9|NA|TRBJ2-7
TGTGCCAGCATCTCCCACCTTAGCGGGAGGGTTCAGGAGCAGTACTTC
CASISHLSGRVQEQYF
>12|NA|TRBV14|medium-sized|TRBJ1-1
TGTGCCAGCAGCCAATCGGGAGCTGAAGCTTTCTTT
CASSQSGAEAFF
>14|TRBD1|TRBV5-1|few|TRBJ2-7
TGCGCCAGCAGCCCCCGACAGGGTTTCTACGAGCAGTACTTC
CASSPRQGFYEQYF
>16|NA|TRBV3-1/TRBV3-2|NA|TRBJ2-5
TGTGCCAGCAGCCCCCTGAGCGGGAAAGGGGGGGAGACCCAGTACTTC
CASSPLSGKGGETQYF
>16|NA|TRBV19|NA|TRBJ2-1
TGTGCCAGTAGTTCCATCCAGGGTGGCTCCTACAATGAGCAGTTCTTC
CASSSIQGGSYNEQFF
>17|NA|TRBV5-6|NA|TRBJ1-6
TGTGCCAGCAGCTTGGGCATCGGGACAAAGTTTTGGTCACCCCTCCACTTT
CASSLGIGTKFWSPLHF
>14|NA|TRBV5-1|NA|TRBJ2-1
TGCGCCAGCAGCTTGGCCTCGCGCCGCAATGAGCAGTTCTTC
CASSLASRRNEQFF
>16|TRBD2|TRBV5-1|NA|TRBJ2-1
TGCGCCAGCAGCCTGAGCGGGGTCTACTCCTACAATGAGCAGTTCTTC
CASSLSGVYSYNEQFF
>16|TRBD1|TRBV7-8|NA|TRBJ1-5
TGTGCCAGCAGCTCGACAGGGGGCCTTAGCAATCAGCCCCAGCATTTT
CASSSTGGLSNQPQHF
>12|NA|TRBV3-1/TRBV3-2|few|TRBJ2-7
TGTGCCAGCAGCTTCCTATCCTACGAGCAGTACTTC
CASSFLSYEQYF
>18|TRBD2|TRBV18|NA|TRBJ2-7
TGTGCCAGCTCAACCACCGCCGGGGGGCTCCAGCGGGGGGGCGAGCAGTACTTC
CASSTTAGGLQRGGEQYF
>14|TRBD1|TRBV5-4|NA|TRBJ1-2
TGTGCCAGCAGCCCAGGGGGAGGTAACTATGGCTACACCTTC
CASSPGGGNYGYTF
>14|TRBD2|TRBV11-1|NA|TRBJ2-7
TGTGCCAGCAGCTTAGGGACTAGCAGGTACGAGCAGTACTTC
CASSLGTSRYEQYF
>13|TRBD1|TRBV28|NA|TRBJ1-1
TGTGCCAGCAGTACCGGACAGGTGCGAGAAGCTTTCTTT
CASSTGQVREAFF
>14|NA|TRBV30|few|TRBJ1-2
TGTGCCTGGAGTTCCCTGGAGAGTCCGGGAGGCTACACCTTC
CAWSSLESPGGYTF
>14|TRBD2|TRBV9|NA|TRBJ2-5
TGTGCCAGCAGTCTTGGCGGGGGGCCAGAGACCCAGTACTTC
CASSLGGGPETQYF
>14|NA|TRBV2|NA|TRBJ2-7
TGTGCCAGCAGTGAACAGGGTGGCTCCTACGAGCAGTACTTC
CASSEQGGSYEQYF
>17|NA|TRBV4-1|NA|TRBJ2-3
TGCGCCAGCAGCCAAGATCACCGCCCGGGGGAGACAGATACGCAGTATTTT
CASSQDHRPGETDTQYF
>17|TRBD1|TRBV3-1/TRBV3-2|NA|TRBJ1-6
TGTGCCAGCAGCCAACCGTCCGGGACAGGGTCTTCTTCACCCCTCCACTTT
CASSQPSGTGSSSPLHF
>13|NA|TRBV19|NA|TRBJ1-5
TGTGCCAGTAGTAATCAGGGCAATCAGCCCCAGCATTTT
CASSNQGNQPQHF
>15|TRBD1|TRBV5-1|NA|TRBJ2-1
TGCGCCAGCAGCCGAGGACAGGGAGACTACAATGAGCAGTTCTTC
CASSRGQGDYNEQFF
>15|TRBD1|TRBV19|NA|TRBJ1-5
TGTGCCAGTAGTCTCCAAGACAGGGCGCATCAGCCCCAGCATTTT
CASSLQDRAHQPQHF
>15|TRBD1|TRBV7-2|NA|TRBJ2-1
TGTGCCAGCAGTTCCGGGACAGGCAACTACAATGAGCAGTTCTTC
CASSSGTGNYNEQFF
>17|NA|TRBV21-1|NA|TRBJ1-5
TGTGCCAGCAGCAATCTTGGGACACCCGAGGGCAATCAGCCCCAGCATTTT
CASSNLGTPEGNQPQHF
>14|TRBD1|TRBV5-1|NA|TRBJ2-1
TGCGCCAGCAGAACAGGACAGGTCTACAATGAGCAGTTCTTC
CASRTGQVYNEQFF
>11|NA|TRBV18|NA|TRBJ2-7
TGTGCCAGCTCACTCCACTACGAGCAGTACTTC
CASSLHYEQYF
>13|NA|TRBV5-6|NA|TRBJ2-5
TGTGCCAGCAGCTTGGACACCGAAGAGACCCAGTACTTC
CASSLDTEETQYF
>15|TRBD1|TRBV6-5|NA|TRBJ1-4
TGTGCCAGCATTCTCGACAACAGGGGTGGTGAAAAACTGTTTTTT
CASILDNRGGEKLFF
>16|NA|TRBV7-9|NA|TRBJ1-1
TGTGCCAGCAGCTTATTCGGCTCTCGTCAGGCGACTGAAGCTTTCTTT
CASSLFGSRQATEAFF
>14|NA|TRBV28|NA|TRBJ2-7
TGTGCCAGCAGTAATCCGGGGAGATCCTACGAGCAGTACTTC
CASSNPGRSYEQYF